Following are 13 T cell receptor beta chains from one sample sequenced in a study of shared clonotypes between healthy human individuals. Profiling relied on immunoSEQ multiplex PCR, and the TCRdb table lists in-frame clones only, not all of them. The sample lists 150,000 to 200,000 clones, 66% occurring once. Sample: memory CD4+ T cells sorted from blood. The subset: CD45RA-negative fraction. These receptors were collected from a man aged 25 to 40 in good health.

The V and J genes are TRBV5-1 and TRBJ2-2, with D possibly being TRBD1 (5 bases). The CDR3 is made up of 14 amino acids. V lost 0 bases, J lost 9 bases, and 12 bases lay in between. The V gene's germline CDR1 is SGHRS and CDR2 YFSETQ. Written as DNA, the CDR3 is TGCGCCAGCAGCTTGGTGACAGATGACAGGGAGCTGTTTTTT. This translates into CASSLVTDDRELFF.

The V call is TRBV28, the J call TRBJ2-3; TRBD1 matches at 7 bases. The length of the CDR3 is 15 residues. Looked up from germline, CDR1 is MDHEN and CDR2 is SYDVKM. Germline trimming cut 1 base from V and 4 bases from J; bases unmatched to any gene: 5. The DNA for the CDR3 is TGTGCCAGCAGTTTATATGGGCAGGGGGCAGATACGCAGTATTTT. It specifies CASSLYGQGADTQYF.

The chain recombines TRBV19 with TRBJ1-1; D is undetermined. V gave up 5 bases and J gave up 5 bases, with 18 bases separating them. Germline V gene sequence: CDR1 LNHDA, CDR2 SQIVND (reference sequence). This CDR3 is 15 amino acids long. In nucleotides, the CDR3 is TGTGCCAGTAGTCTGACACCCGGCAGCGGGACTGAAGCTTTCTTT. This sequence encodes CASSLTPGSGTEAFF.

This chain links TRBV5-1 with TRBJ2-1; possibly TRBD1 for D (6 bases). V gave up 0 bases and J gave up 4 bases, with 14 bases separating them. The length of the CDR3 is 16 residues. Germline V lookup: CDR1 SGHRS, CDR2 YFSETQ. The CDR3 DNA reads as TGCGCCAGCAGCTTGGACAGGGAAAGAGCGTACAATGAGCAGTTCTTC. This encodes CASSLDRERAYNEQFF.

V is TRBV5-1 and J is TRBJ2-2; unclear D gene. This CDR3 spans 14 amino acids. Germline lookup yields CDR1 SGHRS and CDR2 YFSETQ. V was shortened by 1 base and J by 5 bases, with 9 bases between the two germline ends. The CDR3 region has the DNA TGCGCCAGCAGCTTGACCCTAGAGACCGGGGAGCTGTTTTTT. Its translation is CASSLTLETGELFF.

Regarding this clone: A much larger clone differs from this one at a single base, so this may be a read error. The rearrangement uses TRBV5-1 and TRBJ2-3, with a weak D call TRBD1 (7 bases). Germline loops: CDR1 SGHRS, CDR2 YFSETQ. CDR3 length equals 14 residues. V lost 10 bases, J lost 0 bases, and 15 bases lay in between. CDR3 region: CAGKTGTSTDTQYF. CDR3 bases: TGCGCCGGCAAGACAGGGACTAGCACAGATACGCAGTATTTT.

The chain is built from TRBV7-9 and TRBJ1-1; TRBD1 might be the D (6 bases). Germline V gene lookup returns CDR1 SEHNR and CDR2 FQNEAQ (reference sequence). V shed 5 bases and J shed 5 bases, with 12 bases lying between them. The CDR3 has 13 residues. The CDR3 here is CASSGPGDTEAFF. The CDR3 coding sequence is TGTGCCAGCAGCGGTCCAGGGGATACTGAAGCTTTCTTT.

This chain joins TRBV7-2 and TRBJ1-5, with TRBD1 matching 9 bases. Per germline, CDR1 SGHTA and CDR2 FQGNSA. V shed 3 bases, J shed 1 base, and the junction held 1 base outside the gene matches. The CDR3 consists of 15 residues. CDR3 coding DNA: TGTGCCAGCAGCTTCGGGACAGGGAGCAATCAGCCCCAGCATTTT. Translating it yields CASSFGTGSNQPQHF. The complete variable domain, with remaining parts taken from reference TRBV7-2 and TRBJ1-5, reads GAGVSQSPSNKVTEKGKDVELRCDPISGHTALYWYRQSLGQGLEFLIYFQGNSAPDKSGLPSDRFSAERTGGSVSTLTIQRTQQEDSAVYLCASSFGTGSNQPQHFGDGTRLSIL.

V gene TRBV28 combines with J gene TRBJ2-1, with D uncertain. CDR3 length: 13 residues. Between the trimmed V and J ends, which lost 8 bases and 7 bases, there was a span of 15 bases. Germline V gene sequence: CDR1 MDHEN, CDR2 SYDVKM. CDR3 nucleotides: TGTGCCAGCCAAGACTCTCCTGGAAATGAGCAGTTCTTC. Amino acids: CASQDSPGNEQFF. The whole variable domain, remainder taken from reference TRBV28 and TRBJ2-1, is DVKVTQSSRYLVKRTGEKVFLECVQDMDHENMFWYRQDPGLGLRLIYFSYDVKMKEKGDIPEGYSVSREKKERFSLILESASTNQTSMYLCASQDSPGNEQFFGPGTRLTVL.

CDR3 DNA sequence: TGTGCCAGCAGTGGACACCCCTACGAGCAGTACTTC. Its protein is CASSGHPYEQYF. V gene TRBV28 combines with J gene TRBJ2-7; D is perhaps TRBD1 (5 bases). Germline CDR1 reads MDHEN; CDR2 reads SYDVKM. The CDR3 has 12 residues. V gave up 5 bases and J gave up 2 bases, with 7 bases separating them.

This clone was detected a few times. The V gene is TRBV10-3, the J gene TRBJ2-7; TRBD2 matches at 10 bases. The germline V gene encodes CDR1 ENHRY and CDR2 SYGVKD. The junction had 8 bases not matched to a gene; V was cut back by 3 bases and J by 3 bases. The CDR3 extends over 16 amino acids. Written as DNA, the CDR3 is TGTGCCATCAGTGATTCCACTAGCGGGACCAACTACGAGCAGTACTTC. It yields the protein CAISDSTSGTNYEQYF.

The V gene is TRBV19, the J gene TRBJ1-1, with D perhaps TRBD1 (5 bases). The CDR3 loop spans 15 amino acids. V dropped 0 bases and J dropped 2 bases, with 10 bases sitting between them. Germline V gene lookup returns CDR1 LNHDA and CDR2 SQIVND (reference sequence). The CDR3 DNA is TGTGCCAGTAGTATAGATCGTGACAGTAACACTGAAGCTTTCTTT. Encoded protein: CASSIDRDSNTEAFF.

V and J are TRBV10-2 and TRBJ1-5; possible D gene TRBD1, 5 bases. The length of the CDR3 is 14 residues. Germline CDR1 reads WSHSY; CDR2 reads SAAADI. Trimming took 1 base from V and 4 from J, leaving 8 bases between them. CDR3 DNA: TGCGCCAGCAGTGAGTGGAAGGGGAATCAGCCCCAGCATTTT. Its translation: CASSEWKGNQPQHF.